This T cell receptor (beta chain) was found in a study of blood T cells in healthy people across ages. This clonotype has only a few counts. There are 18 residues in the CDR3. V gave up 4 bases and J gave up 2 bases; unmatched junction bases: 13. Primers used in a second PCR of roughly 7 to 12 cycles were a sample-barcoded 5' primer and a J-beta primer mix. From the 5' RACE reads, TCRdb called clonotypes with MiXCR, one entry per CDR3 protein. The data contain about 800,000 distinct CDR3 sequences, 20% to 25% of them singletons. These data were likewise used in another study, on T cells of mothers and their children.

This TCR derives from a boy aged 10-17 years in good health. The V and J genes are TRBV23-1 and TRBJ2-4, with 8 bases identical to TRBD1. TRBV23-1 is an open reading frame, and its role is uncertain. The sequencing input was blood. The CDR3 region has the DNA TGCGCCAGCAGTCCCCAAAGGACAGGGTTTGGGCCCAAAAACATTCAGTACTTC. Protein: CASSPQRTGFGPKNIQYF.